These 15 T cell receptor beta chains were all obtained from the same sample, sequenced in a study of identical twins. A single record per CDR3 protein comes from TCRdb applying MiXCR to the 5' RACE reads. The sample lists 750,000 to 950,000 distinct CDR3 sequences, approximately 13% occurring once. These same records also appear under a second study, on yellow fever vaccine responses in identical twins.

The sequenced sample consisted of PBMCs. Receptors were obtained from a young woman in good health.

This clonotype appeared once. The chain has TRBV5-1 and TRBJ2-2, with D perhaps matching TRBD1 (6 bases). Germline values: CDR1 SGHRS, CDR2 YFSETQ. With 4 bases removed from V and 2 bases from J, the gap between germline ends came to 15 bases. The CDR3 totals 16 residues. CDR3 bases: TGCGCCAGCAGCGTTAGGGGGAACCCTAACACCGGGGAGCTGTTTTTT. It yields the protein CASSVRGNPNTGELFF.

This clonotype came up many times. This chain joins TRBV3-1 and TRBJ2-1; 8 bases map to TRBD2. V gave up 0 bases and J gave up 7 bases; unmatched junction bases: 5. The CDR3 totals 15 residues. Germline V gene sequence: CDR1 LGHDT, CDR2 YNNKEL (reference sequence). The CDR3 reads CASSQDNPSGNEQFF. DNA for the CDR3: TGTGCCAGCAGCCAAGATAATCCTAGCGGGAATGAGCAGTTCTTC.

This clonotype appeared a few times. The gene calls are TRBV25-1 and TRBJ2-1; possibly TRBD2 for D (6 bases). Trimming shortened V by 3 bases and J by 2 bases, and 14 bases separated the two germline ends. Germline CDR1 reads MGHDK; CDR2 reads SYGVNS. The CDR3 is 16 residues long. The CDR3 here is CASSEVKGGPYNEQFF. The CDR3 DNA sequence: TGTGCCAGCAGTGAGGTCAAGGGAGGTCCCTACAATGAGCAGTTCTTC.

As DNA, the CDR3 is TGTGCCAGCAGTTTATATCAGTACCCGAACACTGAAGCTTTCTTT. It is translated as CASSLYQYPNTEAFF. This chain uses TRBV12-3 or TRBV12-4 with TRBJ1-1; no reliable D call. The CDR3 length is 15 residues. Trimming cost V 2 bases and J 1 base, with 11 bases left between them.

The CDR3 loop is CASSNVGGLQETQYF. CDR3 coding DNA: TGTGCCAGCAGCAATGTAGGAGGCCTTCAAGAGACCCAGTACTTC. The V gene is TRBV11-2, the J gene TRBJ2-5, with a weak D call TRBD2 (5 bases). The CDR3 covers 15 residues. V dropped 5 bases and J dropped 2 bases, with 15 bases sitting between them. The germline V gene encodes CDR1 SGHAT and CDR2 FQNNGV. The full variable domain, its missing parts supplied by reference TRBV11-2 and TRBJ2-5, is EAGVAQSPRYKIIEKRQSVAFWCNPISGHATLYWYQQILGQGPKLLIQFQNNGVVDDSQLPKDRFSAERLKGVDSTLKIQPAKLEDSAVYLCASSNVGGLQETQYFGPGTRLLVL.

This clonotype was recorded a few times. The genes are TRBV6-1 and TRBJ1-2; TRBD1 matches 7 bases. J was trimmed by 7 bases and V by 8 bases; bases with no gene match: 4. This CDR3 is 11 amino acids long. CDR1 and CDR2 from the germline V gene are MNHNS and SASEGT. The CDR3 loop is CASHRGSGYTF. CDR3 bases: TGTGCCAGCCACAGGGGCTCTGGCTACACCTTC.

A few counts support this clonotype. V and J are TRBV5-6 and TRBJ2-2; D remains ambiguous. The CDR3 has 16 residues. Germline CDR1 reads SGHDT; CDR2 reads YYEEEE. Deletions cut 0 bases from V and 0 bases from J, with 9 bases between. In nucleotides, the CDR3 is TGTGCCAGCAGCTTGGGCTATACATCGAACACCGGGGAGCTGTTTTTT. This gives the protein CASSLGYTSNTGELFF.

This clonotype was seen more than once but under ten times. This sequence joins TRBV4-1 and TRBJ1-1, with D tentatively TRBD1 (5 bases). Germline V gives CDR1 MGHRA, CDR2 YSYEKL. Deletions cut 1 base from V and 4 bases from J, with 13 bases between. The CDR3 sequence is 15 residues long. The CDR3 bases are TGCGCCAGCAGCCAAGCGGGGGGGGTTGGCACTGAAGCTTTCTTT. Translating it yields CASSQAGGVGTEAFF.

This clonotype was found a few times. The V call is TRBV25-1, the J call TRBJ2-5, with TRBD2 matching 11 bases. The J segment lost 2 bases and the V segment lost 6 bases, leaving 8 bases of the junction unmatched. Germline V gives CDR1 MGHDK, CDR2 SYGVNS. This CDR3 spans 16 amino acids. CDR3 in amino acids: CASRPPGLADQETQYF. CDR3 coding DNA: TGTGCCAGCAGACCACCGGGACTAGCGGATCAAGAGACCCAGTACTTC. Using reference TRBV25-1 and TRBJ2-5 for the parts outside the CDR3, the full variable domain is EADIYQTPRYLVIGTGKKITLECSQTMGHDKMYWYQQDPGMELHLIHYSYGVNSTEKGDLSSESTVSRIRTEHFPLTLESARPSHTSQYLCASRPPGLADQETQYFGPGTRLLVL.

This clonotype has at least ten counts. The CDR3 loop is CASSPGGGTDTQYF. The CDR3 region has the DNA TGCGCCAGCAGCCCCGGTGGGGGCACAGATACGCAGTATTTT. The gene calls are TRBV5-1 and TRBJ2-3; D is unclear. The ends were cut back, 4 bases at V and 1 base at J, with 10 bases in the middle. The CDR3 is made up of 14 amino acids. The germline V gene has CDR1 SGHRS and CDR2 YFSETQ.

A few counts support this clonotype. This chain joins TRBV10-3 and TRBJ1-1; tentatively, D is TRBD1 (5 bases). The CDR3 is made up of 14 amino acids. The germline V gene has CDR1 ENHRY and CDR2 SYGVKD. V was trimmed by 4 bases and J by 0 bases, leaving 9 bases between them. The CDR3 nucleotides read TGTGCCATCAGTGTGACAGAGTTGAACACTGAAGCTTTCTTT. Translating gives CAISVTELNTEAFF.

This clonotype was recorded at least ten times. V gene TRBV29-1 combines with J gene TRBJ2-2; D may be TRBD1 (7 bases). The CDR3 contains 14 residues. Germline V CDR1 and CDR2: SQVTM, ANQGSEA. Trimming took 1 base from V and 5 from J, leaving 11 bases between them. The CDR3 reads CSVEAQGGTGELFF. In nucleotides, the CDR3 is TGCAGCGTTGAAGCGCAGGGGGGAACCGGGGAGCTGTTTTTT.

This clonotype was picked up a small number of times. Written as DNA, the CDR3 is TGTGCCAGCAGCTTAGGTTCTAGGTCTGACGAGCAGTACTTC. Amino acids: CASSLGSRSDEQYF. J is TRBJ2-7 and V is TRBV7-6; the D is unclear. The germline gives CDR1 SGHVS, CDR2 FNYEAQ. The germline V and J ends were trimmed by 1 base and 5 bases, with 12 bases remaining between them. The CDR3 totals 14 residues. The complete variable domain, with remaining parts taken from reference TRBV7-6 and TRBJ2-7, reads GAGVSQSPRYKVTKRGQDVALRCDPISGHVSLYWYRQALGQGPEFLTYFNYEAQQDKSGLPNDRFSAERPEGSISTLTIQRTEQRDSAMYRCASSLGSRSDEQYFGPGTRLTVT.

This clonotype was observed a handful of times. The chain combines TRBV4-1 with TRBJ2-3; 10 bases match TRBD2. This CDR3 comprises 13 residues. Trimming took 1 base from V and 14 from J; bases not matched to a gene: 6. CDR1 MGHRA and CDR2 YSYEKL come from the germline V gene. CDR3 loop: CASSQGSIAGGYF. In DNA form, the CDR3 reads TGCGCCAGCAGCCAAGGCAGTATAGCGGGGGGGTATTTT.

The sample holds many counts of this clonotype. The V call is TRBV2, the J call TRBJ2-1, with TRBD1 identical over 7 bases. Trimming cost V 6 bases and J 8 bases; bases outside gene matches: 7. This CDR3 comprises 13 residues. The germline CDR1 and CDR2 sequences are SNHLY and FYNNEI. CDR3 nucleotides: TGTGCCAGCAGACCCAACGACAGGGATGAGCAGTTCTTC. This translates into CASRPNDRDEQFF.